This T cell receptor (beta chain) was captured in a study of T cells in localized non-small cell lung cancer. Study observations and caveats: Tumor trailed uninvolved adjacent lung in T cell clonality, which peaked there. A median roughly 57 of the top 100 tumor clones appeared in adjacent lung. Greater blood T cell density accompanied longer overall survival.

Sequencing used immunoSEQ multiplex PCR; TCRdb keeps in-frame clones, though not all of them. The sample includes about 41,000 clones, 65% to 90% of them seen just once. The sample holds a few counts of this clone. Its antigen is not identified. V was shortened by 3 bases and J by 5 bases, with 7 bases between the two germline ends. CDR1 is KGHSH, CDR2 LQKENI, per germline. The CDR3 spans 12 residues. This material consisted of PBMCs, taken before any cancer treatment. The chain carries TRBV18 and TRBJ1-2; D remains ambiguous. The sequence came from a man aged 40-75 years with stage II lung adenocarcinoma. The CDR3 loop is CASSPAGYGYTF. The DNA of the CDR3 is TGTGCCAGCTCACCTGCGGGTTATGGCTACACCTTC.